A selection of T cell receptor beta chains follows, all from one sample in a study of blood T cells in healthy people across ages. TCRdb reprocessed the 5' RACE reads via MiXCR and lists one record per CDR3 protein. The repertoire holds 1 million or so distinct CDR3 sequences, with under 55% as singletons. Input material: blood. The receptor source for this set is a woman aged 60-70 years in good health. The CDR3 runs from the conserved cysteine through the conserved F or W. D genes are given only for firm matches. The listing skips clone size in some rows; elsewhere it reads once, few, many or a size class.

D gene | J gene | CDR3 length | V gene | clone size | CDR3 DNA | CDR3 protein
- | TRBJ2-3 | 14 | TRBV28 | - | TGTGCCAGCAGTTTCACTCCTAGCGTAGATACGCAGTATTTT | CASSFTPSVDTQYF
TRBD1 | TRBJ1-2 | 15 | TRBV5-1 | - | TGCGCCAGCAGCCCTACTACCGGGACAGGGAGGGGCTACACCTTC | CASSPTTGTGRGYTF
- | TRBJ1-5 | 14 | TRBV20-1 | - | TGCAGTGCTAAAGGGACGTCCAGCAATCAGCCCCAGCATTTT | CSAKGTSSNQPQHF
- | TRBJ2-5 | 15 | TRBV20-1 | - | TGCGGTGCTAGAGATATGCCTAGCGACCAAGAGACCCAGTACTTC | CGARDMPSDQETQYF
TRBD2 | TRBJ2-1 | 17 | TRBV5-1 | - | TGCGCCAGCAGCCCTATCGGGACTAGCGGGGCGTACAATGAGCAGTTCTTC | CASSPIGTSGAYNEQFF
- | TRBJ1-1 | 15 | TRBV13 | - | TGTGCCAGCAGTTGTTGGGTTTGGGGAAACACTGAAGCTTTCTTT | CASSCWVWGNTEAFF
- | TRBJ1-2 | 13 | TRBV6-1 | few | TGTGCCACTGGACAGCCCCCCCTCGGTGGCTACACCTTC | CATGQPPLGGYTF
TRBD2 | TRBJ2-1 | 13 | TRBV3-1 | few | TGTGCCAGCAGCGGACTAGCGGACAATGAGCAGTTCTTC | CASSGLADNEQFF
- | TRBJ2-1 | 14 | TRBV29-1 | few | TGCAGCGTTGAAGAGGGGGGCGCGGATGGGGAGCAGTTCTTC | CSVEEGGADGEQFF
- | TRBJ1-1 | 15 | TRBV7-9 | once | TGTGCCAGCCCGGCTGGGGGGACGGCGAACACTGAAGCTTTCTTT | CASPAGGTANTEAFF
- | TRBJ2-4 | 16 | TRBV27 | - | TGTGCCAGCAGACCACCTCGGGACCACCGGGGGAACATTCAGTACTTC | CASRPPRDHRGNIQYF
TRBD1 | TRBJ1-6 | 16 | TRBV2 | - | TGTGCCAGCAGTGACGACGACAGGGGGCAAGGGTCACCCCTCCACTTT | CASSDDDRGQGSPLHF
- | TRBJ1-5 | 14 | TRBV7-2 | - | TGTGCCAGCAGCCTCCCAGAGGGCACTCAGCCCCAGCATTTT | CASSLPEGTQPQHF
- | TRBJ2-7 | 16 | TRBV18 | - | TGTGCCAGCTCACCAGAGCGCCCGGACAGGGAGGGCGAGCAGTACTTC | CASSPERPDREGEQYF
- | TRBJ2-3 | 15 | TRBV29-1 | - | TGCAGCGTTGCAATTGGACTGCAGCTTCTAGATACGCAGTATTTT | CSVAIGLQLLDTQYF
TRBD2 | TRBJ2-3 | 17 | TRBV7-9 | - | TGTGCCAGCAGCTTAGGTGGTGGTTACGGGAGGACAGATACGCAGTATTTT | CASSLGGGYGRTDTQYF
TRBD2 | TRBJ2-7 | 16 | TRBV27 | - | TGTGCCAGCAGTTTATCGACTAGCGGGAGCTCCTACGAGCAGTACTTC | CASSLSTSGSSYEQYF
- | TRBJ2-3 | 14 | TRBV7-3 | - | TGTGCCAGCAGCTCCTCGGACAGTCCAGATACGCAGTATTTT | CASSSSDSPDTQYF
- | TRBJ1-5 | 14 | TRBV10-3 | few | TGTGCCATCAGTGTAGGCAGGGAGGGTCAGCCCCAGCATTTT | CAISVGREGQPQHF
TRBD2 | TRBJ2-7 | 15 | TRBV10-3 | - | TGTGCCATCAGTGGCTTAACTAGCGGCCGCTACGAGCAGTACTTC | CAISGLTSGRYEQYF
- | TRBJ2-6 | 14 | TRBV19 | - | TGTGCCACTGGACAGAGCTCTGGGGCCAACGTCCTGACTTTC | CATGQSSGANVLTF
TRBD2 | TRBJ2-7 | 15 | TRBV3-1 | - | TGTGCCAGCAGCCAAACTAGCGGGAGGCTGAACGAGCAGTACTTC | CASSQTSGRLNEQYF
- | TRBJ2-7 | 14 | TRBV11-1 | - | TGTGCCAGCAGCCAGGACCCCAAGCAGTACGAGCAGTACTTC | CASSQDPKQYEQYF
TRBD1 | TRBJ2-4 | 12 | TRBV5-1 | - | TGCGCCAGCAGCTTCGACAGGGATAAGCAGTACTTC | CASSFDRDKQYF
- | TRBJ1-1 | 15 | TRBV29-1 | - | TGCAGCGTTGGGCCCGGTGGGGCGGTGCTAACTGAAGCTTTCTTT | CSVGPGGAVLTEAFF
TRBD2 | TRBJ2-7 | 17 | TRBV5-6 | few | TGTGCCAGCAGCTTGGGGTTAGCGGGAGGGCCGAATTACGAGCAGTACTTC | CASSLGLAGGPNYEQYF
- | TRBJ2-3 | 15 | TRBV12-3/TRBV12-4 | - | TGTGCCAGCAGTTTACGATCATTGGGGACAGATACGCAGTATTTT | CASSLRSLGTDTQYF
- | TRBJ2-7 | 16 | TRBV7-2 | - | TGTGCCAGCAGCTCCTTTTCCTTGGGGGAGACGGACGAGCAGTACTTC | CASSSFSLGETDEQYF
TRBD2 | TRBJ2-2 | 16 | TRBV12-3/TRBV12-4 | - | TGTGCCAGCAGTTCCTTCCTAGCGGGCAGGACCGGGGAGCTGTTTTTT | CASSSFLAGRTGELFF
- | TRBJ2-1 | 15 | TRBV2 | few | TGTGCCAGCCGATCGGTAGGGGGGGGATACAATGAGCAGTTCTTC | CASRSVGGGYNEQFF
- | TRBJ1-1 | 16 | TRBV7-6 | - | TGTGCCAGCAGCTTAGCGCCCTCGCGGACGAACACTGAAGCTTTCTTT | CASSLAPSRTNTEAFF
- | TRBJ2-3 | 16 | TRBV2 | few | TGTGCCAGCACCCTAAGGATTCCTCCTAGCACAGATACGCAGTATTTT | CASTLRIPPSTDTQYF
TRBD1 | TRBJ2-3 | 16 | TRBV3-1 | few | TGTGCCAGCAGCCCCTCCGGGACAGGGAGTCCAGATACGCAGTATTTT | CASSPSGTGSPDTQYF
- | TRBJ1-2 | 15 | TRBV4-1 | - | TGCGCCAGCAGCCAAGGGATGGGGTATAACTATGGCTACACCTTC | CASSQGMGYNYGYTF
TRBD2 | TRBJ2-5 | 15 | TRBV7-7 | - | TGTGCCAGCAGCGTTAGCGGGATGAACCAAGAGACCCAGTACTTC | CASSVSGMNQETQYF
- | TRBJ2-3 | 11 | TRBV29-1 | few | TGCAGCGCCTTTACTCCGGGAAGGGTGTATTTT | CSAFTPGRVYF
- | TRBJ2-5 | 14 | TRBV29-1 | many | TGCAGCGTTACTTCGGGGGTTTTCACGGAGACCCAGTACTTC | CSVTSGVFTETQYF
- | TRBJ2-1 | 15 | TRBV4-1 | - | TGCGCCAGCAGCCAAGGAGAGGGCTCCTACAATGAGCAGTTCTTC | CASSQGEGSYNEQFF
- | TRBJ1-1 | 13 | TRBV29-1 | few | TGCAGCGGCCGACAAGGGGGGAACACTGAAGCTTTCTTT | CSGRQGGNTEAFF
TRBD2 | TRBJ2-1 | 20 | TRBV20-1 | - | TGCAGTGCTAGAGATTCTCGACTAGCGGGAGAGGGTAGCTCCTACAACGAGCAGTTCTTC | CSARDSRLAGEGSSYNEQFF
TRBD2 | TRBJ2-2 | 15 | TRBV7-2 | - | TGTGCCAGCAGCCCCGGGACTAGATACGGCGGGGAGCTGTTTTTT | CASSPGTRYGGELFF
- | TRBJ2-3 | 14 | TRBV12-3/TRBV12-4 | - | TGTGCCAGCAGTTTAGGGGCTGTTGCAGATACGCAGTATTTT | CASSLGAVADTQYF
- | TRBJ2-1 | 14 | TRBV20-1 | - | TGCAGTGCCAGGAAGCCGGGGGTATTGGGTGAGCAGTTCTTC | CSARKPGVLGEQFF
- | TRBJ2-7 | 12 | TRBV20-1 | - | TGCAGTGTTCCCAACCGGGGCTACGAGCAGTACTTC | CSVPNRGYEQYF
TRBD1 | TRBJ1-2 | 13 | TRBV7-9 | - | TGTGCCAGCAGCCCGACAGGGGATTGGGGCTACACCTTC | CASSPTGDWGYTF
TRBD1 | TRBJ2-3 | 14 | TRBV3-1 | - | TGTGCCAGCAGCCCGACAGGGAGCTCAGATACGCAGTATTTT | CASSPTGSSDTQYF
TRBD1 | TRBJ2-5 | 17 | TRBV7-8 | few | TGTGCCAGCAGCGACTCTCCCGGGACAGGGGCGAAAGAGACCCAGTACTTC | CASSDSPGTGAKETQYF
TRBD2 | TRBJ2-1 | 17 | TRBV12-3/TRBV12-4 | - | TGTGCCAGCAGTTCCACCCAAGGACTAGCGGGACGCAATGAGCAGTTCTTC | CASSSTQGLAGRNEQFF
- | TRBJ2-7 | 11 | TRBV28 | - | TGTGCCACCCGGGCCGTCTACGAGCAGTACTTC | CATRAVYEQYF